A single sample gave rise to the 31 T cell receptor beta chains below, sequenced in a study of blood T cells in healthy people across ages. A second about 6 to 12 cycle PCR used barcoded and J-beta primers. From the 5' RACE reads, TCRdb called clonotypes with MiXCR, one entry per CDR3 protein. This sample yields 1 million or so distinct CDR3 sequences, of which 45% are seen a single time; 15% to 20% belongs to the top ten. The sequenced material came from blood. The receptors were gathered from a woman aged 55-75 years in good health.

The J gene is TRBJ1-2, the V gene TRBV3-1, with unresolved D. Trimming left V 6 bases short and J 6 bases short, with 8 bases between. The CDR3 extends over 11 amino acids. Germline V gene data show CDR1 as LGHDT and CDR2 as YNNKEL (reference sequence). The CDR3 spells CASSYQHGYTF. The CDR3 DNA is TGTGCCAGCAGTTACCAGCATGGCTACACCTTC.

The CDR3 loop reads CASSFSGQGLRVDGYTF. The CDR3 DNA reads as TGTGCCAGCAGTTTCTCGGGACAGGGCCTCAGAGTTGATGGCTACACCTTC. The V call is TRBV12-3 or TRBV12-4, the J call TRBJ1-2, with 9 positions matching TRBD1. The CDR3 loop spans 17 amino acids. The ends lost 3 bases at V and 6 bases at J; junction bases unmatched: 14.

This clonotype was picked up a small number of times. The chain links TRBV13 to TRBJ2-3; perhaps TRBD2 as D (6 bases). CDR1 is PRHDT, CDR2 FYEKMQ, per germline (reference sequence). V was pared by 3 bases and J by 6 bases, with 16 bases between. This CDR3 has 15 amino acids. The CDR3 bases are TGTGCCAGCAGCTTTAGTCCGGGAGAGGGCGATACGCAGTATTTT. Its protein product is CASSFSPGEGDTQYF. The full variable domain, in which reference TRBV13 and TRBJ2-3 provide the parts outside the CDR3, is AAGVIQSPRHLIKEKRETATLKCYPIPRHDTVYWYQQGPGQDPQFLISFYEKMQSDKGSIPDRFSAQQFSDYHSELNMSSLELGDSALYFCASSFSPGEGDTQYFGPGTRLTVL.

This clonotype was found a few times. The rearrangement joins TRBV7-9 to TRBJ2-5; D possibly matches TRBD1 or TRBD2 (5 bases each). This CDR3 is built from 14 residues. Germline V gene lookup returns CDR1 SEHNR and CDR2 FQNEAQ (reference sequence). The V end lost 1 base, the J end lost 5 bases, and 11 bases lay between the germline ends. In nucleotides, the CDR3 is TGTGCCAGCAGCTTAGTTACAGGACTGGAGACCCAGTACTTC. Translating gives CASSLVTGLETQYF.

The rearrangement joins TRBV7-6 to TRBJ2-5, with 16 bases lining up with TRBD2. The end of the DNA aligns better with TRBJ2-7, so the J call may be wrong. CDR1 is SGHVS and CDR2 is FNYEAQ in the germline V gene. This CDR3 contains 17 residues. For the CDR3, the DNA is TGTGCCCCCACGCCGGGGACTAGCGGGAGGGCTTTATACGAGCAGTACTTC. Translation: CAPTPGTSGRALYEQYF.

This clonotype was counted a few times. The chain uses TRBV27 and TRBJ2-5, with D possibly matching TRBD1 (6 bases). The DNA end is more similar to TRBJ2-7, so the J call may be wrong. Germline V gene sequence: CDR1 MNHEY, CDR2 SMNVEV (reference sequence). This CDR3 is built from 13 residues. In nucleotides, the CDR3 is TGTGCCAGCAGTTTATATACAGGGACCGAGCAGTACTTC. Translated: CASSLYTGTEQYF.

The chain carries TRBV12-3 or TRBV12-4 and TRBJ1-2; D unclear. V was pared by 5 bases and J by 7 bases, with 14 bases between. CDR3 length: 13 amino acids. CDR3 residues: CASSIPPRGGYTF. CDR3 bases: TGTGCCAGCAGTATCCCTCCAAGAGGTGGCTACACCTTC.

V gene TRBV7-9 combines with J gene TRBJ1-1, with 7 nucleotides matching TRBD1. V lost 3 bases and J lost 7; bases outside the gene matches: 2. The CDR3 covers 12 residues. Germline V lookup: CDR1 SEHNR, CDR2 FQNEAQ (reference sequence). The CDR3 loop reads CASSFRTGEAFF. CDR3 nucleotide sequence: TGTGCCAGCAGCTTTAGGACAGGTGAAGCTTTCTTT.

V and J are TRBV3-1 and TRBJ2-7; D not certain. The germline V gene has CDR1 LGHDT and CDR2 YNNKEL (reference sequence). The CDR3 sequence is 15 residues long. Trimming left V 0 bases short and J 0 bases short, with 9 bases between. DNA of the CDR3: TGTGCCAGCAGCCAAGAAGTGGGAAGCTCCTACGAGCAGTACTTC. Amino acids: CASSQEVGSSYEQYF.

As concerns this clonotype: The junction does not match germline at one end; this may be a read error. V gene TRBV13 combines with J gene TRBJ1-5; 9 nucleotides agree with TRBD1. The CDR3 length is 13 residues. Germline CDR1 is PRHDT and CDR2 is FYEKMQ (reference sequence). The CDR3: CAGSPQGAQPQHF. CDR3 nucleotide sequence: TGTGCCGGCAGCCCACAGGGGGCCCAGCCCCAGCATTTT.

The gene calls are TRBV7-2 and TRBJ2-1; the D call may be TRBD1 or TRBD2 (6 bases each). V lost 1 base and J lost 3, with 13 bases in between. The CDR3 loop spans 16 amino acids. CDR1 is SGHTA, CDR2 FQGNSA, per germline. CDR3 sequence (DNA): TGTGCCAGCAGCTTAGGGGGGGCTAGCGTCTACAATGAGCAGTTCTTC. Translating gives CASSLGGASVYNEQFF.

On this clonotype: One base away lies a much larger clone, so this may be a sequencing read error. This CDR3 reads CASSLGSSDEQFF. The CDR3 DNA sequence: TGTGCCAGCAGCTTAGGGTCTAGCGATGAGCAGTTCTTC. The chain joins TRBV7-8 to TRBJ2-1; D is possibly TRBD2 (6 bases). Trimming shortened V by 1 base and J by 8 bases, and 9 bases separated the two germline ends. In germline, CDR1 is SGHVS, CDR2 FQNEAQ. The length of the CDR3 is 13 residues.

The chain carries TRBV7-8 and TRBJ1-3; possible D gene TRBD1, 5 bases. The ends were cut back, 3 bases at V and 0 bases at J, with 9 bases in the middle. The CDR3 has 15 residues. CDR1 and CDR2 from the germline V gene are SGHVS and FQNEAQ. The CDR3 DNA follows: TGTGCCAGCAGCTTGGGACGGAACTCTGGAAACACCATATATTTT. Its translation is CASSLGRNSGNTIYF.

The V and J genes are TRBV20-1 and TRBJ2-5, with D possibly called TRBD1 or TRBD2 (6 bases each). TRBJ2-7 explains the end of the DNA better; the J call may be wrong. The germline V gene has CDR1 DFQATT and CDR2 SNEGSKA (reference sequence). The CDR3 extends over 13 amino acids. CDR3 nucleotides: TGCAGTGCTAGACGGGTAGGGGGGTACGAGCAGTACTTC. The encoded protein is CSARRVGGYEQYF.

The V gene is TRBV9, the J gene TRBJ2-6; the match to TRBD1 covers 8 bases. Germline CDR1 and CDR2: SGDLS and YYNGEE. CDR3 length: 19 residues. Trimming took 3 bases from V and 0 from J; bases not matched to a gene: 11. The CDR3 protein is CASSAYTGTGLSGANVLTF. The CDR3 nucleotides read TGTGCCAGCAGCGCTTATACCGGGACAGGACTCTCTGGGGCCAACGTCCTGACTTTC.

The V call is TRBV9, the J call TRBJ2-1; D unresolved. There are 13 residues in the CDR3. Germline V gene sequence: CDR1 SGDLS, CDR2 YYNGEE. V gave up 0 bases and J gave up 6 bases, with 7 bases separating them. CDR3 region: CASSVEQLNEQFF. The CDR3 DNA reads TGTGCCAGCAGCGTAGAACAGCTCAATGAGCAGTTCTTC.

The chain links TRBV2 to TRBJ2-3; TRBD2 aligns across 8 bases. The junction had 13 bases not matched to a gene; V was cut back by 10 bases and J by 4 bases. This CDR3 is 15 amino acids long. Germline values: CDR1 SNHLY, CDR2 FYNNEI. The CDR3 DNA reads as TGTGCCAATTTCCCCCCGGGACTAGAGGCAGATACGCAGTATTTT. Translation gives CANFPPGLEADTQYF.

This clonotype was found once. V is TRBV24-1 and J is TRBJ2-1; 7 bases are a match to TRBD1. Trimming took 5 bases from V and 13 from J; bases not matched to a gene: 13. CDR1 KGHDR and CDR2 SFDVKD come from the germline V gene. The CDR3 sequence is 14 residues long. DNA of the CDR3: TGTGCCACCAGTGCATCCGGGACAGCGGAGGTCCAGTTCTTC. Translation: CATSASGTAEVQFF.

The chain is built from TRBV7-9 and TRBJ2-4, with 7 bases lining up with TRBD2. The assigned J gene may be wrong: the sequence end matches TRBJ2-7 better. This CDR3 has 14 amino acids. CDR1 is SEHNR and CDR2 is FQNEAQ in the germline V gene (reference sequence). The CDR3 region has the DNA TGTGCCAGCAGCTTAGTTGCGGGAGCCTCCGAGCAGTACTTC. Amino acid sequence: CASSLVAGASEQYF.

The chain employs TRBV6-5 and TRBJ1-2; TRBD1 is a possible D gene (6 bases). The V end was cut by 4 bases, the J end by 0 bases, with 15 bases between. The CDR3 runs to 16 residues. Germline assignment: CDR1 MNHEY and CDR2 SVGAGI. CDR3 nucleotide sequence: TGTGCCAGCAGTTCCAGAGGACAGCTACCTAACTATGGCTACACCTTC. It yields the protein CASSSRGQLPNYGYTF.

The genes are TRBV12-3 or TRBV12-4 and TRBJ1-4; D is perhaps TRBD1 (5 bases). V was cut by 7 bases and J by 3 bases, with 12 bases left in between. The CDR3 runs to 14 residues. The CDR3 nucleotides are TGTGCCAGCAAGCAGGGAGCGGCTAATGAAAAACTGTTTTTT. This translates into CASKQGAANEKLFF.

The chain uses TRBV5-1 and TRBJ2-3; D may be TRBD2 (6 bases). This CDR3 contains 14 residues. The V end lost 4 bases, the J end lost 4 bases, and 13 bases lay between the germline ends. CDR1 and CDR2 from the germline V gene are SGHRS and YFSETQ. The CDR3 DNA is TGCGCCAGCAGCCCCCCCGGAGGGGCAGATACGCAGTATTTT. Protein: CASSPPGGADTQYF.

Only a few counts were recorded for this clonotype. The chain has TRBV20-1 and TRBJ2-3; 7 bases match TRBD1. J lost 1 base, V lost 4 bases, and 8 bases had no gene match. The length of the CDR3 is 15 residues. The germline gives CDR1 DFQATT, CDR2 SNEGSKA (reference sequence). CDR3 in DNA: TGCAGTGCTACACCCCCTGACAGGGGCACAGATACGCAGTATTTT. Amino acid sequence: CSATPPDRGTDTQYF.

V gene TRBV5-1 combines with J gene TRBJ2-7; 7 bases agree with TRBD2. With V trimmed by 0 bases and J by 0 bases, 3 bases remained unmatched. Germline V gene lookup returns CDR1 SGHRS and CDR2 YFSETQ. The CDR3 loop spans 15 amino acids. As DNA, the CDR3 is TGCGCCAGCAGCTTGGCTAGCGGTTACTCCTACGAGCAGTACTTC. It is translated as CASSLASGYSYEQYF.

V is TRBV28 and J is TRBJ2-5, with 7 nucleotides matching TRBD1. With the DNA end fitting TRBJ2-7 better, the J assignment may be wrong. CDR1 and CDR2 (germline): MDHEN, SYDVKM. The CDR3 contains 14 residues. CDR3: CASRTTGYPCEQYF. CDR3 DNA: TGTGCCAGCAGAACGACAGGGTATCCCTGCGAGCAGTACTTC.

This chain links TRBV12-5 with TRBJ2-7; D not resolved. Trimming left V 7 bases short and J 0 bases short, with 16 bases between. CDR1 is LGHNT, CDR2 FRNRAP, per germline. The CDR3 runs 15 residues. The CDR3 bases are TGTGCTAGTGCTTGGGATGGCAGTCCCTCCTACGAGCAGTACTTC. Its translation: CASAWDGSPSYEQYF.

The chain carries TRBV20-1 and TRBJ1-5; 8 bases are shared with TRBD1. Germline lookup yields CDR1 DFQATT and CDR2 SNEGSKA (reference sequence). CDR3 length equals 14 residues. V trimming: 4 bases; J trimming: 7 bases; junction bases outside the gene matches: 9. The DNA for the CDR3 is TGCAGTGCTATCACAGGACAGGGTCGGCAGCCCCAGCATTTT. This codes for CSAITGQGRQPQHF.

This clonotype was observed a handful of times. The rearrangement links TRBV5-1 to TRBJ1-4; D possibly corresponds to TRBD1 (6 bases). The germline CDR1 and CDR2 sequences are SGHRS and YFSETQ. Trimming pared 4 bases from V and 5 bases from J, leaving 15 bases between. The CDR3 extends over 15 amino acids. CDR3 loop: CASSLGQGRNEKLFF. The DNA for the CDR3 is TGCGCCAGCAGCCTGGGACAAGGGAGGAATGAAAAACTGTTTTTT. Looking up the rest from reference TRBV5-1 and TRBJ1-4 gives the full variable domain: KAGVTQTPRYLIKTRGQQVTLSCSPISGHRSVSWYQQTPGQGLQFLFEYFSETQRNKGNFPGRFSGRQFSNSRSEMNVSTLELGDSALYLCASSLGQGRNEKLFFGSGTQLSVL.

The J gene is TRBJ1-2, the V gene TRBV7-6; no firm D call. The germline V and J ends were trimmed by 1 base and 5 bases, with 11 bases remaining between them. Germline CDR1 and CDR2: SGHVS and FNYEAQ. The CDR3 has 14 amino acids. This chain's CDR3 is CASSLDRTAYGYTF. The DNA of the CDR3 is TGTGCCAGCAGCTTAGACCGGACCGCGTATGGCTACACCTTC. Filled out from reference TRBV7-6 and TRBJ1-2, the complete variable domain reads GAGVSQSPRYKVTKRGQDVALRCDPISGHVSLYWYRQALGQGPEFLTYFNYEAQQDKSGLPNDRFSAERPEGSISTLTIQRTEQRDSAMYRCASSLDRTAYGYTFGSGTRLTVV.

This clonotype appeared a single time. The chain combines TRBV20-1 with TRBJ2-7; 11 nucleotides match TRBD2. Germline-derived CDR1 and CDR2 are DFQATT and SNEGSKA (reference sequence). The CDR3 has 15 residues. V trimming: 2 bases; J trimming: 3 bases; junction bases outside the gene matches: 6. The CDR3 DNA reads TGCAGTGCTAGATCTACTAGCGGGAGACTCTACGAGCAGTACTTC. It encodes CSARSTSGRLYEQYF.

The J gene is TRBJ2-3, the V gene TRBV7-3, with TRBD2 matching over 9 bases. CDR1 and CDR2 from the germline V gene are SGHTA and FQGTGA. The CDR3 has 17 amino acids. Losses at the gene ends were 0 bases for V and 3 bases for J; bases not matched to a gene: 7. CDR3 in DNA: TGTGCCAGCAGCTTAACGGGTAGCGGGAGTCGGACAGATACGCAGTATTTT. Residues: CASSLTGSGSRTDTQYF.